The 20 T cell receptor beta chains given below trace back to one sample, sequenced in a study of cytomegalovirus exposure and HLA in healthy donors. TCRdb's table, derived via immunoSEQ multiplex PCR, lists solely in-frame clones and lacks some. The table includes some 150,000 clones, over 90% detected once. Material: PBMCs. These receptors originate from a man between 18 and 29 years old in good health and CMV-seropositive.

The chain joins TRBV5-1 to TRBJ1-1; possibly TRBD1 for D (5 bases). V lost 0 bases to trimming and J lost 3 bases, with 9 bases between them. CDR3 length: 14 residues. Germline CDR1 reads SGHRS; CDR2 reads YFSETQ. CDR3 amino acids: CASSLEGRDTEAFF. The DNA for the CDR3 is TGCGCCAGCAGCTTGGAAGGCAGGGACACTGAAGCTTTCTTT. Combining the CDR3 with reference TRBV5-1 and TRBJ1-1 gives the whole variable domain KAGVTQTPRYLIKTRGQQVTLSCSPISGHRSVSWYQQTPGQGLQFLFEYFSETQRNKGNFPGRFSGRQFSNSRSEMNVSTLELGDSALYLCASSLEGRDTEAFFGQGTRLTVV.

CDR3 sequence reads: CASSELGPNTGELFF. In DNA form, the CDR3 reads TGTGCCAGCAGTGAGTTGGGGCCGAACACCGGGGAGCTGTTTTTT. V usage is TRBV6-1 and J usage is TRBJ2-2; D possibly corresponds to TRBD1 (5 bases). This CDR3 spans 15 amino acids. Germline CDR1 MNHNS, CDR2 SASEGT. Deletions cut 3 bases from V and 0 bases from J, with 8 bases between.

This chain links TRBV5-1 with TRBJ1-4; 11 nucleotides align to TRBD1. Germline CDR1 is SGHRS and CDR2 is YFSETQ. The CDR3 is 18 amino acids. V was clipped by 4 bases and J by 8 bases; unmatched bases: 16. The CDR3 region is CASSPGTGGRGRREKLFF. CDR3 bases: TGCGCCAGCAGCCCCGGGACAGGGGGAAGGGGGAGAAGGGAAAAACTGTTTTTT.

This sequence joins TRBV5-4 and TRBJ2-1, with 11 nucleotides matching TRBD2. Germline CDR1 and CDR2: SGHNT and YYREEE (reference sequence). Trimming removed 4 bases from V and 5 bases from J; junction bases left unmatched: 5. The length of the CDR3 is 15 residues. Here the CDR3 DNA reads TGTGCCAGCAGCACCGTAGCGGGAGGGGACAATGAGCAGTTCTTC. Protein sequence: CASSTVAGGDNEQFF.

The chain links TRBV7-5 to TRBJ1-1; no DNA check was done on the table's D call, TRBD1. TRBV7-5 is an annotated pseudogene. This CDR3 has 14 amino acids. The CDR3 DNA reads TGTGTCAGAAGCCGGGGACATCAGAACACTGAAGCTTTCTTT. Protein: CVRSRGHQNTEAFF.

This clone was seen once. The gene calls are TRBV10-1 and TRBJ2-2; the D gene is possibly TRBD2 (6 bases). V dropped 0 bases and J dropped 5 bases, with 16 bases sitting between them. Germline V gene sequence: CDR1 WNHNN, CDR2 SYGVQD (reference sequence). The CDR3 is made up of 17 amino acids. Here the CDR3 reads CASSESILGRMTGELFF. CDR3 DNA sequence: TGCGCCAGCAGTGAGTCGATTTTAGGGAGGATGACCGGGGAGCTGTTTTTT.

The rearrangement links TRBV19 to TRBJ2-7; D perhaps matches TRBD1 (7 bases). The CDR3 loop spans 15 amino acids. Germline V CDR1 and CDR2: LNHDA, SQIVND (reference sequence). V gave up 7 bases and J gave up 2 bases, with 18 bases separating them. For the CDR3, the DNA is TGTGCCAGTACCCAGGGGGACTTGGAGCCCTACGAGCAGTACTTC. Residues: CASTQGDLEPYEQYF.

In nucleotides, the CDR3 is TGTGCCAGCAGCGTGGGGGGGCAGCCCCAGCATTTT. Protein: CASSVGGQPQHF. J is TRBJ1-5 and V is TRBV6-1; TRBD1 might be the D (5 bases). Looked up from germline, CDR1 is MNHNS and CDR2 is SASEGT. This CDR3 has 12 residues. V was pared by 6 bases and J by 7 bases, with 10 bases between.

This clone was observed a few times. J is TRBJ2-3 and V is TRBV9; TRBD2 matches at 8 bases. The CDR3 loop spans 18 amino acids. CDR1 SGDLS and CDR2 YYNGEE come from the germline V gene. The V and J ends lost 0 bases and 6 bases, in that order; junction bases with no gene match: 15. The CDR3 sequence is CASSVGLGLVGLSDTQYF. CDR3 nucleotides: TGTGCCAGCAGCGTAGGGCTGGGACTAGTCGGGTTATCCGATACGCAGTATTTT.

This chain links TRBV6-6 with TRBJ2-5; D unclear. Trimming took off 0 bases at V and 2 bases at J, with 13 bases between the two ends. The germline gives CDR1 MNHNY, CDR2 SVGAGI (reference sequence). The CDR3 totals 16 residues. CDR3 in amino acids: CASSYSTWALQETQYF. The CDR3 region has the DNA TGTGCCAGCAGTTACTCGACCTGGGCTTTACAAGAGACCCAGTACTTC.

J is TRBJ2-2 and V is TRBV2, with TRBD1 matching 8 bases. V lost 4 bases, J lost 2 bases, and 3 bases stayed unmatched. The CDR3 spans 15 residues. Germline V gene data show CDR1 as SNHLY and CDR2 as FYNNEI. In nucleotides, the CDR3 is TGTGCCAGCAGTGTAGGACAGGGTAACACCGGGGAGCTGTTTTTT. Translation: CASSVGQGNTGELFF.

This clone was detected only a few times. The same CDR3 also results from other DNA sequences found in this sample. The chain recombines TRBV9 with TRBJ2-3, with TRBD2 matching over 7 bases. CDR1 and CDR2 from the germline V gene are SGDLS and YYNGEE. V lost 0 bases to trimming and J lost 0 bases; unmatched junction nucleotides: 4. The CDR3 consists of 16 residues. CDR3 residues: CASSVGTRLSTDTQYF. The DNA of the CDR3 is TGTGCCAGCAGCGTAGGGACTAGACTTAGCACAGATACGCAGTATTTT.

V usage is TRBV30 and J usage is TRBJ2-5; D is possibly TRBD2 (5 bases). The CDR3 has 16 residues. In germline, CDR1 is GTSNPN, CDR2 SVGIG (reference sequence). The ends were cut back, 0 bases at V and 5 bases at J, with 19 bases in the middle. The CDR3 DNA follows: TGTGCCTGGAGTGTCTATGACGGGATCCTTCCGGAGACCCAGTACTTC. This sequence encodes CAWSVYDGILPETQYF.

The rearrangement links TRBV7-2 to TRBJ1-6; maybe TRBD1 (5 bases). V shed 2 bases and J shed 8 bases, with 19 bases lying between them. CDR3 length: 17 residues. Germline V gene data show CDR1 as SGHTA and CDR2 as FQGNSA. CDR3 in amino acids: CASSLPGGPSRDSPLHF. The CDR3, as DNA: TGTGCCAGCAGCTTACCGGGGGGTCCCTCTCGGGATTCACCCCTCCACTTT.

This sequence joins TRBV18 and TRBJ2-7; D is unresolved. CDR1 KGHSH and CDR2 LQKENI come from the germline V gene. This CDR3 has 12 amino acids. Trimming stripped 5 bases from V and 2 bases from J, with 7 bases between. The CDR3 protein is CASSDTAYEQYF. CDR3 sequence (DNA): TGTGCCAGCTCAGACACAGCCTACGAGCAGTACTTC.

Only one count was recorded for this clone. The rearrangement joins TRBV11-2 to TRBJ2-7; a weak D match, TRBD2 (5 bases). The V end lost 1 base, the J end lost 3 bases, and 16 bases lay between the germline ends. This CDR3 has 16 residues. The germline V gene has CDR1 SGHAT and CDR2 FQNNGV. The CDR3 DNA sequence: TGTGCCAGCAGCTTAGTGGGCTACCGAGGGATCTACGAGCAGTACTTC. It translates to CASSLVGYRGIYEQYF.

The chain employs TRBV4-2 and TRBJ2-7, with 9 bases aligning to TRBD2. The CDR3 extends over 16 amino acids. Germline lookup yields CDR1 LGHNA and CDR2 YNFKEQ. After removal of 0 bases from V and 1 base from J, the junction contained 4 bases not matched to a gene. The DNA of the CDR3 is TGTGCCAGCAGCCAAGATGGGCTAGCGGGATCCTACGAGCAGTACTTC. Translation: CASSQDGLAGSYEQYF.

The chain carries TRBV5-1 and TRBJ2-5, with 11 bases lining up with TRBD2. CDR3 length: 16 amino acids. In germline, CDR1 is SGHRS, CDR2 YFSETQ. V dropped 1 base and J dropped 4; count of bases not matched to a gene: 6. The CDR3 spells CASSLLWTSGSETQYF. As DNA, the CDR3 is TGCGCCAGCAGCTTGCTTTGGACTAGCGGGTCAGAGACCCAGTACTTC. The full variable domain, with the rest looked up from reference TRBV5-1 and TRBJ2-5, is KAGVTQTPRYLIKTRGQQVTLSCSPISGHRSVSWYQQTPGQGLQFLFEYFSETQRNKGNFPGRFSGRQFSNSRSEMNVSTLELGDSALYLCASSLLWTSGSETQYFGPGTRLLVL.

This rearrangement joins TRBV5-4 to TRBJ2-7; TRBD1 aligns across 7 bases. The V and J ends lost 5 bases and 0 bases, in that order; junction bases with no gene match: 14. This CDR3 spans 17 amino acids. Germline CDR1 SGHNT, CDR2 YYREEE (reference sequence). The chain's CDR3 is CASRGGENGTASYEQYF. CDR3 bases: TGTGCCAGCAGAGGTGGGGAGAATGGGACAGCCTCCTACGAGCAGTACTTC.

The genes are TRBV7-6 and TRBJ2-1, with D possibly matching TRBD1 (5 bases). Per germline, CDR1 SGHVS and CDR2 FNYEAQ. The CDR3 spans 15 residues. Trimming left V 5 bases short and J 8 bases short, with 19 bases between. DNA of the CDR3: TGTGCCAGCAGCGAAAGGTTAGCTTTAGGGGATGAGCAGTTCTTC. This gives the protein CASSERLALGDEQFF.